The next 21 T cell receptor beta chains were all read from a single sample in a study of blood T cell repertoires in COVID-19. Generated by immunoSEQ multiplex PCR, the TCRdb table keeps only in-frame clones and is missing some. Of about 73,000 clones in the sample, over 75% were seen once. Sequenced sample: peripheral blood. These receptors came from a woman aged 55-69 years with acute or convalescent COVID-19.

The V and J genes are TRBV30 and TRBJ2-1; 7 bases agree with TRBD2. After removal of 0 bases from V and 9 bases from J, the junction contained 11 bases not matched to a gene. The CDR3 has 15 residues. Germline V gene lookup returns CDR1 GTSNPN and CDR2 SVGIG (reference sequence). CDR3 bases: TGTGCCTGGAGTGTACTCGGGGGGAGTAGAAGTGAGCAGTTCTTC. Its translation: CAWSVLGGSRSEQFF.

The chain couples TRBV7-9 to TRBJ2-1, with D uncertain. Trimming took off 5 bases at V and 0 bases at J, with 11 bases between the two ends. Germline V gives CDR1 SEHNR, CDR2 FQNEAQ (reference sequence). The CDR3 totals 15 residues. As DNA, the CDR3 is TGTGCCAGCAGCCCCACCGAGAGCTCCTACAATGAGCAGTTCTTC. The encoded protein is CASSPTESSYNEQFF.

This chain connects TRBV29-1 to TRBJ2-7, with no clear D. CDR1 SQVTM and CDR2 ANQGSEA come from the germline V gene. V shed 1 base and J shed 2 bases, with 9 bases lying between them. This CDR3 is built from 13 residues. CDR3 protein: CSVEGQNPYEQYF. CDR3 in DNA: TGCAGCGTTGAAGGGCAGAATCCCTACGAGCAGTACTTC.

The chain is built from TRBV28 and TRBJ1-6; 9 bases line up with TRBD1. The V gene's germline CDR1 is MDHEN and CDR2 SYDVKM. Trimming removed 5 bases from V and 10 bases from J; junction bases left unmatched: 12. This CDR3 comprises 16 residues. The CDR3: CASSTPGQGVSSPLHF. The CDR3 nucleotides read TGTGCCAGCAGTACACCGGGACAGGGTGTTTCATCACCCCTCCACTTT.

The V gene is TRBV5-1, the J gene TRBJ2-1, with 7 bases matching TRBD1. The CDR3 has 14 amino acids. Germline V lookup: CDR1 SGHRS, CDR2 YFSETQ. Trimming at V came to 1 base and at J to 8 bases, leaving 6 bases not matched to a gene. The chain's CDR3 is CASSLRQGWYEQFF. CDR3 in DNA: TGCGCCAGCAGCTTGAGACAGGGATGGTATGAGCAGTTCTTC.

The chain joins TRBV12-5 to TRBJ2-7; 7 bases align to TRBD1. The CDR3 sequence is 15 residues long. V gave up 0 bases and J gave up 3 bases; unmatched junction bases: 5. Germline V gives CDR1 LGHNT, CDR2 FRNRAP. The CDR3: CASGLVGGHVYEQYF. The CDR3 DNA reads as TGTGCTAGTGGTTTGGTAGGGGGCCACGTCTACGAGCAGTACTTC.

V and J are TRBV24-1 and TRBJ2-3, with D uncertain. The germline V and J ends were trimmed by 1 base and 1 base, with 8 bases remaining between them. Germline V gives CDR1 KGHDR, CDR2 SFDVKD. CDR3 length equals 15 residues. The CDR3 nucleotides are TGTGCCACCAGTGATTTTAAACAGCGCACAGATACGCAGTATTTT. As protein: CATSDFKQRTDTQYF.

In its sample, this clone was seen a few times. Other nucleotide sequences in the sample specify the same CDR3. This chain connects TRBV27 to TRBJ1-1; TRBD1 aligns across 7 bases. This CDR3 is built from 14 residues. J was trimmed by 4 bases and V by 5 bases; bases with no gene match: 7. Germline CDR1 reads MNHEY; CDR2 reads SMNVEV (reference sequence). This CDR3 reads CASSARQGITEAFF. The CDR3 DNA sequence: TGTGCCAGCAGTGCTCGACAGGGAATCACTGAAGCTTTCTTT.

J is TRBJ2-3 and V is TRBV21-1; the table's D call, TRBD2, has no DNA check behind it. TRBV21-1 is a listed pseudogene. The CDR3 extends over 15 amino acids. The CDR3 DNA is TGTGCCAGCAGCAAAGTCCCGTATAGCACAGATACGCAGTATTTT. Protein sequence: CASSKVPYSTDTQYF.

The chain's CDR3 is CASSRRGGAVPRDYGYTF. CDR3 DNA: TGTGCCAGCAGCAGGAGGGGGGGCGCGGTTCCGCGGGACTATGGCTACACCTTC. The genes are TRBV13 and TRBJ1-2, with D possibly TRBD1 on 6 matching bases. CDR1 is PRHDT, CDR2 FYEKMQ, per germline (reference sequence). Trimming took off 5 bases at V and 3 bases at J, with 25 bases between the two ends. This CDR3 contains 18 residues. Supplemented by reference TRBV13 and TRBJ1-2, the full variable domain reads AAGVIQSPRHLIKEKRETATLKCYPIPRHDTVYWYQQGPGQDPQFLISFYEKMQSDKGSIPDRFSAQQFSDYHSELNMSSLELGDSALYFCASSRRGGAVPRDYGYTFGSGTRLTVV.

The V and J genes are TRBV9 and TRBJ1-1; D is possibly TRBD1 (5 bases). Germline V gene lookup returns CDR1 SGDLS and CDR2 YYNGEE. The V and J ends lost 0 bases and 1 base respectively, with 10 bases between them. There are 15 residues in the CDR3. The CDR3: CASSVGGLQNTEAFF. For the CDR3, the DNA is TGTGCCAGCAGCGTAGGGGGACTGCAGAACACTGAAGCTTTCTTT. The full variable domain, its missing parts supplied by reference TRBV9 and TRBJ1-1, is DSGVTQTPKHLITATGQRVTLRCSPRSGDLSVYWYQQSLDQGLQFLIQYYNGEERAKGNILERFSAQQFPDLHSELNLSSLELGDSALYFCASSVGGLQNTEAFFGQGTRLTVV.

This chain connects TRBV3-1 (or the pseudogene TRBV3-2) to TRBJ2-1, with TRBD2 matching 9 bases. The CDR3 has 15 amino acids. Looked up from germline, CDR1 is LGHDT and CDR2 is YNNKEL (reference sequence). Trimming removed 3 bases from V and 4 bases from J; junction bases left unmatched: 4. In DNA, the CDR3 is TGTGCCAGCAGCCAGCCGAGCGGGGGGTACAATGAGCAGTTCTTC. It codes for CASSQPSGGYNEQFF.

This chain links TRBV7-6 with TRBJ2-7, with 10 bases identical to TRBD2. This CDR3 has 13 amino acids. Germline-derived CDR1 and CDR2 are SGHVS and FNYEAQ. V lost 4 bases to trimming and J lost 4 bases; unmatched junction nucleotides: 1. The CDR3 nucleotides are TGTGCCAGCAGCTGGACTAGCGGATACGAGCAGTACTTC. Protein: CASSWTSGYEQYF.

The rearrangement joins TRBV7-9 to TRBJ2-3; 9 bases agree with TRBD2. Germline V gene sequence: CDR1 SEHNR, CDR2 FQNEAQ (reference sequence). V was clipped by 5 bases and J by 5 bases; unmatched bases: 11. This CDR3 is built from 16 residues. The CDR3 protein is CASSRLAGVGGDTQYF. DNA for the CDR3: TGTGCCAGCAGCCGATTAGCGGGAGTTGGGGGAGATACGCAGTATTTT. Supplemented by reference TRBV7-9 and TRBJ2-3, the full variable domain reads DTGVSQNPRHKITKRGQNVTFRCDPISEHNRLYWYRQTLGQGPEFLTYFQNEAQLEKSRLLSDRFSAERPKGSFSTLEIQRTEQGDSAMYLCASSRLAGVGGDTQYFGPGTRLTVL.

The rearrangement links TRBV5-1 to TRBJ2-5; 8 bases align to TRBD2. The germline V gene has CDR1 SGHRS and CDR2 YFSETQ. The CDR3 length is 16 residues. V lost 4 bases and J lost 5; bases outside the gene matches: 13. The CDR3 DNA reads as TGCGCCAGCAGCCCCGACGGGGGGGGCGTCGGGGAGACCCAGTACTTC. It encodes CASSPDGGGVGETQYF.

V usage is TRBV2 and J usage is TRBJ2-4; 7 bases map to TRBD1. This CDR3 has 14 residues. Germline CDR1 and CDR2: SNHLY and FYNNEI. Trimming took 8 bases from V and 1 from J; bases not matched to a gene: 5. CDR3 amino acids: CASRGQLAKNIQYF. The CDR3 DNA sequence: TGTGCCAGCCGGGGACAGCTGGCCAAAAACATTCAGTACTTC.

This sequence joins TRBV20-1 and TRBJ2-4; 7 bases fit TRBD2. Germline V gives CDR1 DFQATT, CDR2 SNEGSKA (reference sequence). The CDR3 contains 18 residues. J lost 3 bases, V lost 3 bases, and 17 bases had no gene match. This chain's CDR3 is CSASFLGGKNVDKNIQYF. The CDR3 nucleotides read TGCAGTGCTAGTTTTTTGGGAGGGAAGAATGTTGACAAAAACATTCAGTACTTC.

The V call is TRBV11-2, the J call TRBJ2-3, with a tentative D call TRBD2 (6 bases). The CDR3 totals 15 residues. CDR1 and CDR2 (germline): SGHAT, FQNNGV. Deletions cut 3 bases from V and 0 bases from J, with 10 bases between. CDR3 loop: CASSFRDFSTDTQYF. CDR3 nucleotide sequence: TGTGCCAGCAGCTTTCGGGACTTTAGCACAGATACGCAGTATTTT.

This chain joins TRBV10-3 and TRBJ1-6; 7 nucleotides line up with TRBD1. Germline V gene lookup returns CDR1 ENHRY and CDR2 SYGVKD. CDR3 length: 15 amino acids. Trimming cost V 3 bases and J 7 bases; bases outside gene matches: 6. The CDR3 is CAISEEGTVNSPLHF. The CDR3 DNA sequence: TGTGCCATCAGTGAAGAAGGGACAGTGAATTCACCCCTCCACTTT.

The chain uses TRBV2 and TRBJ1-5, with D tentatively TRBD1 (5 bases). V was shortened by 3 bases and J by 0 bases, with 12 bases between the two germline ends. There are 16 residues in the CDR3. In germline, CDR1 is SNHLY, CDR2 FYNNEI. The CDR3 coding sequence is TGTGCCAGCAGTGATTCGGGGCGGGGTAGCAATCAGCCCCAGCATTTT. Amino acid sequence: CASSDSGRGSNQPQHF.

The rearrangement uses TRBV6-6 and TRBJ1-1; D might be TRBD1 (5 bases). Trimming removed 5 bases at V and 2 bases at J, with 12 bases between. Germline values: CDR1 MNHNY, CDR2 SVGAGI (reference sequence). This CDR3 is 14 amino acids long. Here the CDR3 DNA reads TGTGCCAGCAGTCCCAAAACAGGAAACACTGAAGCTTTCTTT. It translates to CASSPKTGNTEAFF.